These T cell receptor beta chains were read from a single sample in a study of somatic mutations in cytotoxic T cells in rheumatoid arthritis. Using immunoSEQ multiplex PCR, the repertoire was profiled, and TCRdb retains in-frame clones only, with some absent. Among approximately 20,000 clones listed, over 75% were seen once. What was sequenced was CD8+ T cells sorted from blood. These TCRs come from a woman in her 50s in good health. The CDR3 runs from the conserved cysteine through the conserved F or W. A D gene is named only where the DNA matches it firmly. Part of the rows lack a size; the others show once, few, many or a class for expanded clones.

cdr3_nt: TGCGCCAGCAGCCCCCCATCTAACTATGGCTACACCTTC; cdr3_aa: CASSPPSNYGYTF; j_call: TRBJ1-2; d_call: NA; v_call: TRBV10-2; clone_size: NA
cdr3_nt: TGCAGCGTTGAAGGGCCCGAGACAGGGCCCAATCAGCCCCAGCATTTT; cdr3_aa: CSVEGPETGPNQPQHF; j_call: TRBJ1-5; d_call: TRBD1; v_call: TRBV29-1; clone_size: NA
cdr3_nt: TGTGCCAGCAGCTCGGACAGGGGACACGAGCAGTACTTC; cdr3_aa: CASSSDRGHEQYF; j_call: TRBJ2-7; d_call: TRBD1; v_call: TRBV7-9; clone_size: NA
cdr3_nt: TGTGCCAGTAGTCCCCGGACAGGCGGCAATCAGCCCCAGCATTTT; cdr3_aa: CASSPRTGGNQPQHF; j_call: TRBJ1-5; d_call: TRBD1; v_call: TRBV19; clone_size: NA
cdr3_nt: TGTGCCTGGAGTCCTCCCGCGGGACCGGCATACAATGAGCAGTTCTTC; cdr3_aa: CAWSPPAGPAYNEQFF; j_call: TRBJ2-1; d_call: NA; v_call: TRBV30; clone_size: once
cdr3_nt: TGCGCCAGCAGCCAGAGACGGGGAGTGAACACCGGGGAGCTGTTTTTT; cdr3_aa: CASSQRRGVNTGELFF; j_call: TRBJ2-2; d_call: NA; v_call: TRBV4-3; clone_size: NA
cdr3_nt: TGTGCCAGCAGGGCGCGGACAGGGGGCACCGGGGAGCTGTTTTTT; cdr3_aa: CASRARTGGTGELFF; j_call: TRBJ2-2; d_call: TRBD1; v_call: TRBV28; clone_size: NA
cdr3_nt: TGTGCCAGCGGCAGGAACCTCTACGAGCAGTACTTC; cdr3_aa: CASGRNLYEQYF; j_call: TRBJ2-7; d_call: NA; v_call: TRBV6-5; clone_size: NA
cdr3_nt: TGCGCCAGCAGCCGGGGAATAGGCACCTACGAGCAGTACTTC; cdr3_aa: CASSRGIGTYEQYF; j_call: TRBJ2-7; d_call: NA; v_call: TRBV4-3; clone_size: NA
cdr3_nt: TGTGCCAGCAGCTCACTTAGCGCATACAATGAGCAGTTCTTC; cdr3_aa: CASSSLSAYNEQFF; j_call: TRBJ2-1; d_call: NA; v_call: TRBV13; clone_size: medium-sized
cdr3_nt: TGTGCCAGCAGCGCGACTAGCGGGGGGCTTAGCTCCTACAATGAGCAGTTCTTC; cdr3_aa: CASSATSGGLSSYNEQFF; j_call: TRBJ2-1; d_call: TRBD2; v_call: TRBV9; clone_size: NA
cdr3_nt: TGTGCCAGCAGTGCCTTTAACACCGGGGAGCTGTTTTTT; cdr3_aa: CASSAFNTGELFF; j_call: TRBJ2-2; d_call: NA; v_call: TRBV2; clone_size: NA
cdr3_nt: TGTGCCAGCAGCCTAGCGGGAGGAGGTTACGAGCAGTACTTC; cdr3_aa: CASSLAGGGYEQYF; j_call: TRBJ2-7; d_call: TRBD2; v_call: TRBV5-4; clone_size: NA
cdr3_nt: TGTGCCAGCAGCTCCGGGGGGGATGAGCAGTTCTTC; cdr3_aa: CASSSGGDEQFF; j_call: TRBJ2-1; d_call: TRBD2; v_call: TRBV11-2; clone_size: NA
cdr3_nt: TGTGCCAGCAGCACGGCGGCAGGGTCTGGCTACACCTTC; cdr3_aa: CASSTAAGSGYTF; j_call: TRBJ1-2; d_call: NA; v_call: TRBV11-2; clone_size: NA
cdr3_nt: TGTGCCAGCAGCTTGGGGGCGAATGGCGCTTTTAATGAAAAACTGTTTTTT; cdr3_aa: CASSLGANGAFNEKLFF; j_call: TRBJ1-4; d_call: NA; v_call: TRBV5-8; clone_size: NA
cdr3_nt: TGTGCCAGCAGTCAAAACAACTACAATCAGCCCCAGCATTTT; cdr3_aa: CASSQNNYNQPQHF; j_call: TRBJ1-5; d_call: NA; v_call: TRBV6-5; clone_size: once
cdr3_nt: TGTGCCAGCAGTGAATCGGGGTACTATGGCTACACCTTC; cdr3_aa: CASSESGYYGYTF; j_call: TRBJ1-2; d_call: NA; v_call: TRBV25-1; clone_size: few
cdr3_nt: TGTGCCAGCAGCCAACAGGGGGGGTTAGGAGATACGCAGTATTTT; cdr3_aa: CASSQQGGLGDTQYF; j_call: TRBJ2-3; d_call: NA; v_call: TRBV7-8; clone_size: NA
cdr3_nt: TGTGCCAGCAGTCCGACGGGACTAGCGGGTGATACGCAGTATTTT; cdr3_aa: CASSPTGLAGDTQYF; j_call: TRBJ2-3; d_call: TRBD2; v_call: TRBV27; clone_size: large
cdr3_nt: TGTGCCACCAGCAGAGGGGCAGGGGTAGGGAACACTGAAGCTTTCTTT; cdr3_aa: CATSRGAGVGNTEAFF; j_call: TRBJ1-1; d_call: NA; v_call: TRBV15; clone_size: NA
cdr3_nt: TGTGCCAGTAGCCCCGCTAGCGGGAGGCGTGGCGAGCAGTACTTC; cdr3_aa: CASSPASGRRGEQYF; j_call: TRBJ2-7; d_call: TRBD2; v_call: TRBV19; clone_size: NA
cdr3_nt: TGTGCCAGCAGTCCCGAAGTTCTAGCAGACGGGGAGCTGTTTTTT; cdr3_aa: CASSPEVLADGELFF; j_call: TRBJ2-2; d_call: NA; v_call: TRBV6-5; clone_size: NA
cdr3_nt: TGTGCCTGGACGGGGCCCGGGGACACTGAAGCTTTCTTT; cdr3_aa: CAWTGPGDTEAFF; j_call: TRBJ1-1; d_call: NA; v_call: TRBV30; clone_size: NA
cdr3_nt: TGTGCCAGTAGTATCGGTAGCTCCTACAATGAGCAGTTCTTC; cdr3_aa: CASSIGSSYNEQFF; j_call: TRBJ2-1; d_call: NA; v_call: TRBV19; clone_size: once
cdr3_nt: TGTGCCAGCAGTTCCTCGAGCGCCCACTATGGCTACACCTTC; cdr3_aa: CASSSSSAHYGYTF; j_call: TRBJ1-2; d_call: NA; v_call: TRBV6-1; clone_size: NA
cdr3_nt: TGTGCCAGCAGGTCTGGCGACACCGGGGAGCTGTTTTTT; cdr3_aa: CASRSGDTGELFF; j_call: TRBJ2-2; d_call: NA; v_call: TRBV6-6; clone_size: NA
cdr3_nt: TGTGCCAGCATAGCCGCGCCGAACACCGGGGAGCTGTTTTTT; cdr3_aa: CASIAAPNTGELFF; j_call: TRBJ2-2; d_call: NA; v_call: TRBV7-9; clone_size: NA
cdr3_nt: TGTGCCAGCAGTGAGACTAGCGGATACACAGATACGCAGTATTTT; cdr3_aa: CASSETSGYTDTQYF; j_call: TRBJ2-3; d_call: TRBD2; v_call: TRBV6-4; clone_size: NA
cdr3_nt: TGTGCCAGCAGCTTTGGGTCCGTCTACGAGCAGTACTTC; cdr3_aa: CASSFGSVYEQYF; j_call: TRBJ2-7; d_call: NA; v_call: TRBV11-1; clone_size: NA
cdr3_nt: TGTGCCAGCAGCTCAGCGGGGACAGGCACCTTCTCCACCTACGAGCAGTACTTC; cdr3_aa: CASSSAGTGTFSTYEQYF; j_call: TRBJ2-7; d_call: NA; v_call: TRBV11-3; clone_size: NA
cdr3_nt: TGTGCCAGCAGCGAGTACTCGTACCAAGAGACCCAGTACTTC; cdr3_aa: CASSEYSYQETQYF; j_call: TRBJ2-5; d_call: NA; v_call: TRBV11-2; clone_size: NA
cdr3_nt: TGTGCCAGCAGCTTTGCAACGTACCAAGAGACCCAGTACTTC; cdr3_aa: CASSFATYQETQYF; j_call: TRBJ2-5; d_call: NA; v_call: TRBV12-1; clone_size: NA
cdr3_nt: TGTGCCAATGGGGACACCCAGAACACTGAAGCTTTCTTT; cdr3_aa: CANGDTQNTEAFF; j_call: TRBJ1-1; d_call: NA; v_call: TRBV6-1; clone_size: NA
cdr3_nt: TGTGCCAGCAGCAACCGGGACAACCTATACGAGCAGTACTTC; cdr3_aa: CASSNRDNLYEQYF; j_call: TRBJ2-7; d_call: NA; v_call: TRBV9; clone_size: few
cdr3_nt: TGTGCCAGCAGTCCACCTCTCCTGGGGGGCGGGGGGCCCAGGGAGACCCAGTACTTC; cdr3_aa: CASSPPLLGGGGPRETQYF; j_call: TRBJ2-5; d_call: TRBD2; v_call: TRBV28; clone_size: NA
cdr3_nt: TGTGCCAGCTCAGCCGCAAAAGATACGCAGTATTTT; cdr3_aa: CASSAAKDTQYF; j_call: TRBJ2-3; d_call: NA; v_call: TRBV18; clone_size: NA
cdr3_nt: TGTGCCAGCAGCCCCGGGGGGGCGGGCGAGCAGTACTTC; cdr3_aa: CASSPGGAGEQYF; j_call: TRBJ2-7; d_call: TRBD2; v_call: TRBV9; clone_size: NA
cdr3_nt: TGTGCCAGCAGCTTAGCAGGCCACACTGAAGCTTTCTTT; cdr3_aa: CASSLAGHTEAFF; j_call: TRBJ1-1; d_call: NA; v_call: TRBV7-9; clone_size: few
cdr3_nt: TGTGCCAGCAGCTTGGGCGGGAGTAAGCAGTATTTT; cdr3_aa: CASSLGGSKQYF; j_call: TRBJ2-3; d_call: TRBD2; v_call: TRBV5-6; clone_size: NA
cdr3_nt: TGTGCCAGCAGTTACTCTGGGGATGGCTACACCTTC; cdr3_aa: CASSYSGDGYTF; j_call: TRBJ1-2; d_call: NA; v_call: TRBV6-5; clone_size: NA
cdr3_nt: TGTGCCACCAGCGAGGTGAGGGGGCACCCCGCAGGCGAGCAGTACTTC; cdr3_aa: CATSEVRGHPAGEQYF; j_call: TRBJ2-7; d_call: TRBD1; v_call: TRBV15; clone_size: NA
cdr3_nt: TGTGCCAGCAGCTTATTGGCGGGTCCAAGCACAGATACGCAGTATTTT; cdr3_aa: CASSLLAGPSTDTQYF; j_call: TRBJ2-3; d_call: NA; v_call: TRBV7-8; clone_size: NA
cdr3_nt: TGTGCCAGCAGCTTGGGGGGCGACGAGCAGTACTTC; cdr3_aa: CASSLGGDEQYF; j_call: TRBJ2-7; d_call: NA; v_call: TRBV7-9; clone_size: NA
cdr3_nt: TGTGCCAGCAGCTTCGGGAGAGAGCAGTACTTC; cdr3_aa: CASSFGREQYF; j_call: TRBJ2-7; d_call: NA; v_call: TRBV7-2; clone_size: NA
cdr3_nt: TGTGCCAGCTCACTACCCGGACAGGCCGGGACCTACGAGCAGTACTTC; cdr3_aa: CASSLPGQAGTYEQYF; j_call: TRBJ2-7; d_call: TRBD1; v_call: TRBV18; clone_size: NA
cdr3_nt: TGTGCCAGCAGTGATCTTCTCCTACCCGGGCGCCCATCTAACTATGGCTACACCTTC; cdr3_aa: CASSDLLLPGRPSNYGYTF; j_call: TRBJ1-2; d_call: NA; v_call: TRBV6-1; clone_size: NA
cdr3_nt: TGTGCCAGTAGTATCGCTGGGACCTCCTACGAGCAGTACTTC; cdr3_aa: CASSIAGTSYEQYF; j_call: TRBJ2-7; d_call: NA; v_call: TRBV19; clone_size: NA
cdr3_nt: TGCGCCAGCAGTGAGTCGACGGTAGCGGGGGGTTACAATGAGCAGTTCTTC; cdr3_aa: CASSESTVAGGYNEQFF; j_call: TRBJ2-1; d_call: TRBD2; v_call: TRBV10-2; clone_size: NA
cdr3_nt: TGTGCCAGCAGGGATGGACAGGGGGCCCCTAATGAAAAACTGTTTTTT; cdr3_aa: CASRDGQGAPNEKLFF; j_call: TRBJ1-4; d_call: TRBD1; v_call: TRBV2; clone_size: NA
cdr3_nt: TGTGCCAGCACCCAGGGGCCCAACGAGCAGTACTTC; cdr3_aa: CASTQGPNEQYF; j_call: TRBJ2-7; d_call: NA; v_call: TRBV7-9; clone_size: few
cdr3_nt: TGTGCCAGCAGCTCCTTTAGCGGGGGCTGGGGCAATGAGCAGTTCTTC; cdr3_aa: CASSSFSGGWGNEQFF; j_call: TRBJ2-1; d_call: TRBD2; v_call: TRBV7-6; clone_size: NA